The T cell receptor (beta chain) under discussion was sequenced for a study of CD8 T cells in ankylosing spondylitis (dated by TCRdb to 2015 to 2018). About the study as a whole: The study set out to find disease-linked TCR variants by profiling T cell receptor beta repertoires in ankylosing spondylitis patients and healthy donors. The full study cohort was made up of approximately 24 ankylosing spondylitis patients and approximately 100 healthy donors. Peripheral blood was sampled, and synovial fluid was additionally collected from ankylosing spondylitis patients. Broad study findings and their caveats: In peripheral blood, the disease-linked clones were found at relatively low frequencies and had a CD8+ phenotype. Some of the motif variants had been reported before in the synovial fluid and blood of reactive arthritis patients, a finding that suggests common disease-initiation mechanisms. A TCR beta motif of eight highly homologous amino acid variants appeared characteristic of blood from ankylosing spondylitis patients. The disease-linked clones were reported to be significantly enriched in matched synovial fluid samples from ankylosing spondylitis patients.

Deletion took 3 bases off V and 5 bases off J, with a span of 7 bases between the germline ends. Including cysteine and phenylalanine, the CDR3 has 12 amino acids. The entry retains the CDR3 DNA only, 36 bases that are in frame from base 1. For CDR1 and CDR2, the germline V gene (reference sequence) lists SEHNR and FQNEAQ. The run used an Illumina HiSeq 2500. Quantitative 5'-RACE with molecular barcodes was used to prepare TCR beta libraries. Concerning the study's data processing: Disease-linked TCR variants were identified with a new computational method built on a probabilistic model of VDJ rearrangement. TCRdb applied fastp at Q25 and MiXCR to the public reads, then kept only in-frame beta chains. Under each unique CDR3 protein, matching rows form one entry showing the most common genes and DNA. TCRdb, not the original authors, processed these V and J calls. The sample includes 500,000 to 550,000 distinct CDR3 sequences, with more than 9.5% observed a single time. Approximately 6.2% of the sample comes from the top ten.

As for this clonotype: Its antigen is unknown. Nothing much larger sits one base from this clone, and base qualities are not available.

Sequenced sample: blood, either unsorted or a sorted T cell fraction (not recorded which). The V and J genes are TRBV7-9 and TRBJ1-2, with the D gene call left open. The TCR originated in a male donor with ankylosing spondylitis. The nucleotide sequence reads TGTGCCAGCAGCTTTGGGGAGTATGGCTACACCTTC. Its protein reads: CASSFGEYGYTF.